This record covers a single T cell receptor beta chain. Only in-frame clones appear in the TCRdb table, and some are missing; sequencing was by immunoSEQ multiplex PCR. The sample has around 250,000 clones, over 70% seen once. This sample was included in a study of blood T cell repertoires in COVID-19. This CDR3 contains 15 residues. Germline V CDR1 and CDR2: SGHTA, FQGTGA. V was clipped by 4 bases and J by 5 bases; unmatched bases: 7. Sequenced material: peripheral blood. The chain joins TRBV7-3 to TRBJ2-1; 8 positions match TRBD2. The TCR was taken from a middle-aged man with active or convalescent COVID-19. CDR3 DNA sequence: TGTGCCAGCAGCTGGAGAGCGGGGGTAAACAATGAGCAGTTCTTC. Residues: CASSWRAGVNNEQFF.